A selection of T cell receptor beta chains follows, all from one sample in a study of beta chain features in type 1 diabetes. Clones were read by immunoSEQ multiplex PCR, and TCRdb kept only the in-frame ones, dropping some. The sample records 240,000 or so clones, roughly 70% being singletons. The sequencing input was naive CD4+ T cells from blood. The receptors derive from a man under 40 in good health. CDR3s include the opening cysteine and the closing phenylalanine or tryptophan. Each record gives: clone size, D gene, J gene, V gene, CDR3 DNA, CDR3 protein. The D gene is left open where the match is weak. Clone size is shown for a subset of rows, as once, few, many or a class of expanded clone.

clone_size: few; d_call: TRBD2; j_call: TRBJ2-3; v_call: TRBV25-1; cdr3_nt: TGTGCCAGCGCCGGGGGGGCTGGCGGGGGCCCCAGCACAGATACGCAGTATTTT; cdr3_aa: CASAGGAGGGPSTDTQYF
clone_size: .; d_call: .; j_call: TRBJ2-6; v_call: TRBV4-1; cdr3_nt: TGCGCCAGCAGCCAAGGAATGGCTAGCTCTGGGGCCAACGTCCTGACTTTC; cdr3_aa: CASSQGMASSGANVLTF
clone_size: .; d_call: TRBD1; j_call: TRBJ2-7; v_call: TRBV29-1; cdr3_nt: TGCAGCATCCTGGGACAGAACTACGAGCAGTACTTC; cdr3_aa: CSILGQNYEQYF
clone_size: .; d_call: .; j_call: TRBJ2-1; v_call: TRBV20-1; cdr3_nt: TGCAGTGCTATCTATACGAATGAGCAGTTCTTC; cdr3_aa: CSAIYTNEQFF
clone_size: .; d_call: .; j_call: TRBJ2-7; v_call: TRBV6-5; cdr3_nt: TGTGCCAGCAGTTACGCGACTCCCTACGAGCAGTACTTC; cdr3_aa: CASSYATPYEQYF
clone_size: .; d_call: .; j_call: TRBJ2-5; v_call: TRBV11-2; cdr3_nt: TGTGCCAGCAGCTTAGTGGGGTCCAGGGTTGAGACCCAGTACTTC; cdr3_aa: CASSLVGSRVETQYF
clone_size: .; d_call: .; j_call: TRBJ2-6; v_call: TRBV29-1; cdr3_nt: TGCAGCGTGACCCCAGGGGCTGGGGCCAACGTCCTGACTTTC; cdr3_aa: CSVTPGAGANVLTF
clone_size: .; d_call: .; j_call: TRBJ1-1; v_call: TRBV2; cdr3_nt: TGTGCCAGCAGTGGCACCAGGGGCGACACTGAAGCTTTCTTT; cdr3_aa: CASSGTRGDTEAFF
clone_size: .; d_call: .; j_call: TRBJ2-1; v_call: TRBV7-2; cdr3_nt: TGTGCCAGCAGCTTAGACCTTAATGAGCAGTTCTTC; cdr3_aa: CASSLDLNEQFF
clone_size: .; d_call: .; j_call: TRBJ2-1; v_call: TRBV30; cdr3_nt: TGTGCCTGGAGTGTCGGGGCGTCATTGGGCAATGAGCAGTTCTTC; cdr3_aa: CAWSVGASLGNEQFF
clone_size: .; d_call: .; j_call: TRBJ2-7; v_call: TRBV7-2; cdr3_nt: TGTGCCAGCAGCTCCCCCGGGCGTCCCTACGAGCAGTACTTC; cdr3_aa: CASSSPGRPYEQYF
clone_size: .; d_call: .; j_call: TRBJ2-5; v_call: TRBV13; cdr3_nt: TGTGCCAGCAGCTTGAGACCAAAAGAGACCCAGTACTTC; cdr3_aa: CASSLRPKETQYF
clone_size: .; d_call: .; j_call: TRBJ1-3; v_call: TRBV30; cdr3_nt: TGTGCCTGGAGTGTTCAGCGGAGAAACACCATATATTTT; cdr3_aa: CAWSVQRRNTIYF
clone_size: .; d_call: TRBD2; j_call: TRBJ2-3; v_call: TRBV9; cdr3_nt: TGTGCCAGCAGCCCCCGACTAGCGGGAGGGACAGATACGCAGTATTTT; cdr3_aa: CASSPRLAGGTDTQYF
clone_size: .; d_call: .; j_call: TRBJ2-5; v_call: TRBV7-2; cdr3_nt: TGTGCCAGCAGCTTATTCAGGGACCAAGAGACCCAGTACTTC; cdr3_aa: CASSLFRDQETQYF
clone_size: .; d_call: TRBD1; j_call: TRBJ2-1; v_call: TRBV30; cdr3_nt: TGTGCCTGGAGTACGGGGACAGGGGTTTTTAATGAGCAGTTCTTC; cdr3_aa: CAWSTGTGVFNEQFF
clone_size: once; d_call: TRBD2; j_call: TRBJ2-1; v_call: TRBV4-3; cdr3_nt: TGCGCCAGCAGCCAAGATACAGCGGGAGGAGGTAATGAGCAGTTCTTC; cdr3_aa: CASSQDTAGGGNEQFF
clone_size: .; d_call: .; j_call: TRBJ1-2; v_call: TRBV7-9; cdr3_nt: TGTGCCAGCAACCGGGAGGGAAATGGCTACACCTTC; cdr3_aa: CASNREGNGYTF